This T cell receptor (beta chain) was obtained from a study of blood T cell repertoires in COVID-19. A few counts support this clone. Assay: immunoSEQ multiplex PCR; the TCRdb copy retains only in-frame clones and omits some. The data show about 140,000 clones, about 80% seen once. The CDR3 totals 15 residues. CDR1 and CDR2 (germline): SEHNR, FQNEAQ (reference sequence). Trimming stripped 5 bases from V and 5 bases from J, with 16 bases between. Source material: PBMCs or T cells enriched from blood (not recorded which). This sequence originates from a young woman who had been exposed to COVID-19. This rearrangement joins TRBV7-9 to TRBJ1-5; the D gene is possibly TRBD1 (5 bases). Here the CDR3 DNA reads TGTGCCAGCAGCCCACCCGGGACTGCTGATCAGCCCCAGCATTTT. Residues: CASSPPGTADQPQHF.